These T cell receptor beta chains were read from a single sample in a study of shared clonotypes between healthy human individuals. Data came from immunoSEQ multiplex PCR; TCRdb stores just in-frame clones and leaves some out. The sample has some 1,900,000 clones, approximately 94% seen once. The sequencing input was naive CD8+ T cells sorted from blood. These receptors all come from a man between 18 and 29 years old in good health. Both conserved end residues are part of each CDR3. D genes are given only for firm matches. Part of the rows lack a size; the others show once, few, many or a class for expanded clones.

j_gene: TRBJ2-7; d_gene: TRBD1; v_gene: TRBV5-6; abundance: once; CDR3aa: CASSWGQSSSYEQYF; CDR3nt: TGTGCCAGCAGCTGGGGACAGTCGAGCTCCTACGAGCAGTACTTC
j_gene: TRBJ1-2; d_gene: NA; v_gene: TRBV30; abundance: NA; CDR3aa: CAWGRVIEHGYTF; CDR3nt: TGTGCCTGGGGACGGGTAATTGAACATGGCTACACCTTC
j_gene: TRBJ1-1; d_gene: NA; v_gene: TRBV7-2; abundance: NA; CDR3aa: CASSSIGENTEAFF; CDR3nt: TGTGCCAGCAGCTCGATCGGGGAAAACACTGAAGCTTTCTTT
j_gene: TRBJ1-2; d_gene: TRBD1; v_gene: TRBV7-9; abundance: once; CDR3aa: CASSLGTGGGGDGYTF; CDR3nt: TGTGCCAGCAGCTTAGGGACAGGGGGCGGTGGAGATGGCTACACCTTC
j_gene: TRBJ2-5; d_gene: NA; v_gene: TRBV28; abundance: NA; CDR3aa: CASSFASGQGETQYF; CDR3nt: TGTGCCAGCAGTTTCGCTTCCGGGCAAGGGGAGACCCAGTACTTC
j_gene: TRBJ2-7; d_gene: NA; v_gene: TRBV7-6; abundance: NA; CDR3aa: CASSPSTTSYEQYF; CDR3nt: TGTGCCAGCAGCCCCAGTACTACATCCTACGAGCAGTACTTC
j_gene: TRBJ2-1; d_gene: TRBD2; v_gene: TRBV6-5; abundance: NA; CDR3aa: CASSYGAGEVIDEQFF; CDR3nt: TGTGCCAGCAGTTACGGGGCGGGGGAGGTCATCGATGAGCAGTTCTTC
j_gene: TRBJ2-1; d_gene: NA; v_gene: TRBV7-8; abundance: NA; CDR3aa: CASGRQPLYNEQFF; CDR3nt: TGTGCCTCGGGTCGACAACCGCTCTACAATGAGCAGTTCTTC
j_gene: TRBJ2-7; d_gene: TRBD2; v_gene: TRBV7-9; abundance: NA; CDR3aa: CASSSPGLGGYEQYF; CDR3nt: TGTGCCAGCAGCTCCCCGGGACTAGGAGGCTACGAGCAGTACTTC
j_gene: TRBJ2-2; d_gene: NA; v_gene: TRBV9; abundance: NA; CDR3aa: CASSVVSTGELFF; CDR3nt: TGTGCCAGCAGCGTAGTATCGACGGGGGAGCTGTTTTTT
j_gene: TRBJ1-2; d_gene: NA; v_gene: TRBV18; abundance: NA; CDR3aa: CASSPGGARITTNYGYTF; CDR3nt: TGTGCCAGCTCACCTGGCGGGGCCCGAATTACAACTAACTATGGCTACACCTTC
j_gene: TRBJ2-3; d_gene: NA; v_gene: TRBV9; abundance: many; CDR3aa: CASSVAVDSTDTQYF; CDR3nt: TGTGCCAGCAGCGTAGCTGTCGACTCCACAGATACGCAGTATTTT
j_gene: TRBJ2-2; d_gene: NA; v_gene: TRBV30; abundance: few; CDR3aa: CAWSGSNTGELFF; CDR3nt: TGTGCCTGGAGTGGTTCGAACACCGGGGAGCTGTTTTTT
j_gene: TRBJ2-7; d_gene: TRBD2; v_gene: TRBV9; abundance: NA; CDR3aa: CASSAGTSSYEQYF; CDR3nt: TGTGCCAGCAGCGCCGGGACTAGCTCCTACGAGCAGTACTTC
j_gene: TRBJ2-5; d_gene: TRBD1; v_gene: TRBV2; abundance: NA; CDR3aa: CASSSGQGDETQYF; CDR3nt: TGTGCCAGCAGCTCGGGACAGGGGGATGAGACCCAGTACTTC
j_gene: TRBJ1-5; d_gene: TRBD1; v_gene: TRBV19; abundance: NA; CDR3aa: CASSLGQGGWDQPQHF; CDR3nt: TGTGCCAGTAGTTTGGGACAGGGAGGATGGGATCAGCCCCAGCATTTT
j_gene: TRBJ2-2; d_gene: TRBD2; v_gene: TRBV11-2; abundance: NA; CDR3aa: CASSWVGLAGFANTGELFF; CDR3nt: TGTGCCAGCAGCTGGGTAGGACTAGCGGGGTTCGCGAACACCGGGGAGCTGTTTTTT
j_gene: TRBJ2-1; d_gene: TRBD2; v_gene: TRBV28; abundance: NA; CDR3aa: CASSFAGLAGGGEFF; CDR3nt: TGTGCCAGCAGTTTCGCGGGACTAGCGGGGGGAGGAGAGTTCTTC
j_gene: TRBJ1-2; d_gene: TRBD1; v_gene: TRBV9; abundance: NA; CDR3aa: CASSPPQGDYGYTF; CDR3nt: TGTGCCAGCAGCCCCCCCCAGGGGGACTATGGCTACACCTTC
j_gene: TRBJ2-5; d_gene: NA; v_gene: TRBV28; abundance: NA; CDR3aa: CASSLAPSTEETQYF; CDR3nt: TGTGCCAGCAGTTTAGCCCCGAGTACCGAAGAGACCCAGTACTTC
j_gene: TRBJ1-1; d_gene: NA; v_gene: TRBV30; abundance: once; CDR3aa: CACTLMAGTEAFF; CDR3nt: TGTGCCTGCACCTTAATGGCGGGCACTGAAGCTTTCTTT
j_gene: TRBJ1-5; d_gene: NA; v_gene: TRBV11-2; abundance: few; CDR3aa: CASSLSENQPQHF; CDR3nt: TGTGCCAGCAGCTTAAGTGAGAATCAGCCCCAGCATTTT
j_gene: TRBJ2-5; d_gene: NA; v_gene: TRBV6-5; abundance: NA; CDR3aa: CASSADLPPETQYF; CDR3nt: TGTGCCAGCAGTGCCGACTTACCCCCAGAGACCCAGTACTTC
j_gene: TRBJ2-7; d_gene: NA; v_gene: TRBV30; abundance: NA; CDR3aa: CAWSGGMSGFTYEQYF; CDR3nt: TGTGCCTGGAGTGGGGGGATGAGCGGATTTACCTACGAGCAGTACTTC
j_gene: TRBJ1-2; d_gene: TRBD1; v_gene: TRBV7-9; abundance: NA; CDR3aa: CASSFYTGGSLYGYTF; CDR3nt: TGTGCCAGCAGCTTCTACACAGGGGGTTCCCTCTATGGCTACACCTTC
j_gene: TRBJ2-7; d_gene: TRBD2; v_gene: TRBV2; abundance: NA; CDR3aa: CASRVLAGGYEQYF; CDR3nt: TGTGCCAGCAGGGTTCTAGCGGGGGGATACGAGCAGTACTTC
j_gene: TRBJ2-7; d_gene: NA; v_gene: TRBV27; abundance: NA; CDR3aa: CASSYRGPYEQYF; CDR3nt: TGTGCCAGCAGTTATCGGGGACCCTACGAGCAGTACTTC
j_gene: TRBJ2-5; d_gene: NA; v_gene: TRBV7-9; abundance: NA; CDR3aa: CASSFRYGVETQYF; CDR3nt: TGTGCCAGCAGCTTCCGGTATGGCGTTGAGACCCAGTACTTC
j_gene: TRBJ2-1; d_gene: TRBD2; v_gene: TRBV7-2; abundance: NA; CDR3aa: CASSVSGDSYNEQFF; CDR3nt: TGTGCCAGCAGCGTTAGCGGGGATTCCTACAATGAGCAGTTCTTC
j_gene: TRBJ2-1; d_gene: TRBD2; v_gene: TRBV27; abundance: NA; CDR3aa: CASSPTSGLDKQFF; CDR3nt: TGTGCCAGCAGTCCGACTAGCGGGTTGGACAAGCAGTTCTTC
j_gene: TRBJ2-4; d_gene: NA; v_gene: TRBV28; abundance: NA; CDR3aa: CASSLDSKNIQYF; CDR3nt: TGTGCCAGCAGTTTAGACAGCAAAAACATTCAGTACTTC
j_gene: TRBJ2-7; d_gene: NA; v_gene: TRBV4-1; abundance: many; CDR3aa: CASRGVGGNEQYF; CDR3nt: TGCGCCAGCCGAGGGGTGGGGGGTAACGAGCAGTACTTC
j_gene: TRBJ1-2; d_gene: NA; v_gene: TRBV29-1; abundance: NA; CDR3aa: CSVEINPGYGYTF; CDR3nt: TGCAGCGTCGAAATCAACCCAGGGTATGGCTACACCTTC
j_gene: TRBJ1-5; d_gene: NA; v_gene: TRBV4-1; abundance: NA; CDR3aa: CASSQSRDTNQPQHF; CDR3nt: TGCGCCAGCAGCCAAAGCCGGGACACCAATCAGCCCCAGCATTTT
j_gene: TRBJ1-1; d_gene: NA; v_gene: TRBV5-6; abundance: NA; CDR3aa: CASSLLGEALNTEAFF; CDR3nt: TGTGCCAGCAGCTTGCTAGGGGAGGCCCTGAACACTGAAGCTTTCTTT
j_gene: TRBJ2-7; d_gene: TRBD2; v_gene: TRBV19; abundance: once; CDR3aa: CASSMAGGSYEQYF; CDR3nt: TGTGCCAGTAGTATGGCGGGAGGTTCCTACGAGCAGTACTTC
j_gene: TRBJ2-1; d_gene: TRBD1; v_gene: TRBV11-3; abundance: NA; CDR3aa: CASSLDRGGYNEQFF; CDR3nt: TGTGCCAGCAGCTTGGACAGGGGAGGCTACAATGAGCAGTTCTTC
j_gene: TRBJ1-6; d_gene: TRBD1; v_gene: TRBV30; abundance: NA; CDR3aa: CAFIRDRGNSPLHF; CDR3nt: TGTGCCTTCATCCGGGACAGGGGTAATTCACCCCTCCACTTT
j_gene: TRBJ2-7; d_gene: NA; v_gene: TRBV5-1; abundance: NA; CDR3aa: CASSLGLGYEQYF; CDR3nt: TGCGCCAGCAGCTTGGGGCTTGGATACGAGCAGTACTTC
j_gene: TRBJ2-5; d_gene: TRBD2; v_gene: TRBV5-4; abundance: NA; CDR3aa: CASSLLAGVETQYF; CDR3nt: TGTGCCAGCAGCCTACTAGCGGGGGTGGAGACCCAGTACTTC
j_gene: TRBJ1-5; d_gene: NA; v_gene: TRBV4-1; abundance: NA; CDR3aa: CASSQVWGGNQPQHF; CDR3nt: TGCGCCAGCAGCCAAGTCTGGGGTGGCAATCAGCCCCAGCATTTT
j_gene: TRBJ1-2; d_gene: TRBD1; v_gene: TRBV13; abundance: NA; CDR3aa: CASSPQTGKGANYGYTF; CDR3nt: TGTGCCAGCAGCCCCCAGACAGGGAAAGGGGCTAACTATGGCTACACCTTC
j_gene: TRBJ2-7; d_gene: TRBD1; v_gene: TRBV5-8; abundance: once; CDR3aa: CASSFGTGQEEQYF; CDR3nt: TGTGCCAGCAGCTTCGGGACAGGGCAAGAGGAGCAGTACTTC
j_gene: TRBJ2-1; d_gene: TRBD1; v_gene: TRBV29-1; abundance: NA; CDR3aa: CSVLLKDRVNEQFF; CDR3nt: TGCAGCGTTTTGTTAAAGGACAGGGTCAATGAGCAGTTCTTC
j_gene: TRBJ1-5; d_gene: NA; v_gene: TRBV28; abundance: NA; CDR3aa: CASSRGDPNQPQHF; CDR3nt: TGTGCCAGCAGCCGTGGGGACCCCAATCAGCCCCAGCATTTT
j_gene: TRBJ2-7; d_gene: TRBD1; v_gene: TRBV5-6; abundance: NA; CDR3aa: CASSWTGGYEQYF; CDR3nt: TGTGCCAGCAGCTGGACAGGGGGCTACGAGCAGTACTTC
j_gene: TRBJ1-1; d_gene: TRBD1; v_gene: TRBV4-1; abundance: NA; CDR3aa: CASSQRTGGLNTEAFF; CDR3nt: TGCGCCAGCAGCCAACGGACAGGAGGGTTGAACACTGAAGCTTTCTTT
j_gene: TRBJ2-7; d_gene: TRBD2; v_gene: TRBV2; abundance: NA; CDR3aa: CASRVAGAVSYEQYF; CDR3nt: TGTGCCAGCAGAGTAGCGGGGGCGGTCTCCTACGAGCAGTACTTC
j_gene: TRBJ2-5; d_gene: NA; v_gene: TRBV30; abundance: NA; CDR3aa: CAWKEETQYF; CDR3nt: TGTGCCTGGAAGGAAGAGACCCAGTACTTC
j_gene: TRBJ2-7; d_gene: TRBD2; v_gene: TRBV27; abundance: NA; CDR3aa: CASSLGGGNYEQYF; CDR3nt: TGTGCCAGCAGTTTAGGGGGAGGGAATTACGAGCAGTACTTC
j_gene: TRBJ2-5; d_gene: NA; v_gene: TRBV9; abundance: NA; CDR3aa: CASSSMSTAGETQYF; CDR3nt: TGTGCCAGCAGCTCGATGTCCACGGCGGGGGAGACCCAGTACTTC
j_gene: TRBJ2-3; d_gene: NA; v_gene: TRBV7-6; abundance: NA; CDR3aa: CASSLNSGPDTQYF; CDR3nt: TGTGCCAGCAGCTTAAACTCTGGGCCAGATACGCAGTATTTT
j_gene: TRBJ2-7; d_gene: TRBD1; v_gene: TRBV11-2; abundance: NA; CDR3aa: CASSPGQGASYEQYF; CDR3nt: TGTGCCAGCAGCCCAGGACAGGGGGCATCCTACGAGCAGTACTTC
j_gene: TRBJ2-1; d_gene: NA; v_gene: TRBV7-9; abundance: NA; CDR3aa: CASSVPSVPPQYYNEQFF; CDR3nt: TGTGCCAGCAGCGTTCCTAGCGTACCCCCCCAATACTACAATGAGCAGTTCTTC
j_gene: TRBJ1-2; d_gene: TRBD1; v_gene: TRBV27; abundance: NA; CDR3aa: CASSFIGGQGANYGYTF; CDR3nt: TGTGCCAGCAGTTTTATCGGGGGACAGGGTGCTAACTATGGCTACACCTTC
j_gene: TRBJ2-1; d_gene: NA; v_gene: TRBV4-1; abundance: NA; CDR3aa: CASSEGYNEQFF; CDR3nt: TGCGCCAGCAGCGAAGGATACAATGAGCAGTTCTTC
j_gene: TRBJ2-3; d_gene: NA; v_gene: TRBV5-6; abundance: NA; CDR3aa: CASSPPSTDTQYF; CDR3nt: TGTGCCAGCAGCCCACCCTCCACAGATACGCAGTATTTT